This T cell receptor (beta chain) comes out of a study of shared clonotypes between healthy human individuals. In the naive CD8 group, cells lacked CD45RO and were positively selected for CCR7, so terminally differentiated effector memory CD45RA+ cells were left out. Generated by immunoSEQ multiplex PCR, the TCRdb table keeps only in-frame clones and is missing some. Here the sample spans millions of clones, about 92% being singletons. The CDR3 sequence is 16 residues long. The V gene's germline CDR1 is LGHNA and CDR2 YSLEER. With 1 base removed from V and 3 bases from J, the gap between germline ends came to 13 bases.

The source of this sequence is a man aged 18 to 30 in good health. Some clones in this sample may be carry-over from other donors' samples. The sample consisted of naive CD8+ T cells from PBMCs. The chain combines TRBV4-3 with TRBJ2-1; D unresolved. This CDR3 reads CASSQVYGDFYNEQFF. In DNA, the CDR3 is TGCGCCAGCAGCCAAGTCTATGGTGACTTCTACAATGAGCAGTTCTTC.